Presented here are 12 T cell receptor beta chains from one specimen sequenced in a study of OX40 agonist ivuxolimab in advanced cancers. Only in-frame clones appear in the TCRdb table, and some are missing; sequencing was by immunoSEQ multiplex PCR. The data contain 98,000 or so clones, 94% of them singletons. The sequences come from CD4+ or CD8+ T cells sorted from blood, collected in a trial of the OX40 agonist ivuxolimab. The receptors derive from an adult with an advanced solid tumor such as melanoma, head and neck, liver or kidney cancer.

The chain has TRBV28 and TRBJ1-4; D not certain. Trimming left V 5 bases short and J 8 bases short, with 18 bases between. This CDR3 has 15 amino acids. Per the germline V gene, CDR1 is MDHEN and CDR2 is SYDVKM. The CDR3 region has the DNA TGTGCCAGCAGTCCCACCCCATATGGGTTGGAAAAACTGTTTTTT. This translates into CASSPTPYGLEKLFF.

This clone has only one observation. V is TRBV10-1 and J is TRBJ2-3, with TRBD2 matching over 14 bases. Trimming removed 1 base from V and 4 bases from J; junction bases left unmatched: 4. The V gene's germline CDR1 is WNHNN and CDR2 SYGVQD (reference sequence). The CDR3 sequence is 17 residues long. The DNA of the CDR3 is TGCGCCAGCAGTGAGTGGGGACTAGCGGGGGAGGCAGATACGCAGTATTTT. The encoded protein is CASSEWGLAGEADTQYF.

The chain joins TRBV10-3 to TRBJ1-3; D gene unclear. The V and J ends lost 6 bases and 1 base respectively, with 10 bases between them. From germline, CDR1 is ENHRY and CDR2 SYGVKD. The CDR3 sequence is 14 residues long. The CDR3, as DNA: TGTGCCATCAGGGGTGGACCTTCTGGAAACACCATATATTTT. Its translation: CAIRGGPSGNTIYF.

The V gene is TRBV19, the J gene TRBJ2-1; 9 bases are a match to TRBD2. This CDR3 has 16 amino acids. Trimming at V came to 3 bases and at J to 3 bases, leaving 6 bases not matched to a gene. CDR1 and CDR2 from the germline V gene are LNHDA and SQIVND (reference sequence). CDR3: CASSISGGRNYNEQFF. CDR3 in DNA: TGTGCCAGTAGTATTAGCGGGGGCCGAAACTACAATGAGCAGTTCTTC.

The chain couples TRBV21-1 to TRBJ2-2; the D segment call TRBD2 is taken from the table without a DNA check. TRBV21-1 is noted as a pseudogene. The CDR3 extends over 19 amino acids. The CDR3, as DNA: TGTGCCAGCAGCAAAGTGAGGCTAGCGGGAGGATTTGCGACCGGGGAGCTGTTTTTT. The encoded protein is CASSKVRLAGGFATGELFF.

V gene TRBV28 combines with J gene TRBJ2-7; 8 bases map to TRBD1. The CDR3 covers 16 residues. Germline V gene sequence: CDR1 MDHEN, CDR2 SYDVKM. The V segment lost 2 bases and the J segment 4 bases; nucleotides outside the gene matches: 10. CDR3 sequence reads: CASSLRSWTGTYEQYF. CDR3 DNA: TGTGCCAGCAGTTTACGGTCCTGGACAGGGACGTACGAGCAGTACTTC.

The V and J genes are TRBV4-2 and TRBJ1-2; possibly TRBD1 for D (5 bases). The germline gives CDR1 LGHNA, CDR2 YNFKEQ. The CDR3 is made up of 15 amino acids. Trimming removed 0 bases at V and 7 bases at J, with 15 bases between. The CDR3 here is CASSQDYGREVGYTF. The CDR3 bases are TGTGCCAGCAGCCAAGATTATGGCAGGGAGGTTGGCTACACCTTC.

The table lists this clone with a count of one. The chain couples TRBV5-6 to TRBJ2-1, with 10 bases that match TRBD2. The trim removed 1 base at V and 1 base at J, leaving 8 bases unmatched. The CDR3 is 18 residues long. Germline loops: CDR1 SGHDT, CDR2 YYEEEE. The chain's CDR3 is CASSLRASGSISYNEQFF. The CDR3 DNA reads TGTGCCAGCAGCTTGAGGGCTAGCGGGAGTATATCCTACAATGAGCAGTTCTTC.

CDR3 sequence (DNA): TGTGCCAGCAGCAACCAGGGGTTCCATCAGCCCCAGCATTTT. Translating it yields CASSNQGFHQPQHF. The chain combines TRBV7-9 with TRBJ1-5, with D tentatively TRBD1 (6 bases). Germline CDR1 and CDR2: SEHNR and FQNEAQ (reference sequence). The CDR3 totals 14 residues. Between the trimmed V and J ends, which lost 5 bases and 5 bases, there was a span of 13 bases.

The V gene is TRBV1, the J gene TRBJ2-5; TRBD2, the table's D call, was not compared with the DNA. TRBV1 is a pseudogene locus. The CDR3 is made up of 17 amino acids. Here the CDR3 DNA reads TGCACCAGCAGCCAAGATTCGGCTAGCGGTTCGAAAGAGACCCAGTACTTC. Translation: CTSSQDSASGSKETQYF.

CDR3: CASGAVGPYEQYF. Written as DNA, the CDR3 is TGTGCCTCAGGAGCAGTGGGACCCTACGAGCAGTACTTC. The chain employs TRBV28 and TRBJ2-7; D is possibly TRBD1 or TRBD2 (5 bases each). Trimming stripped 11 bases from V and 2 bases from J, with 16 bases between. CDR1 is MDHEN and CDR2 is SYDVKM in the germline V gene. The CDR3 length is 13 residues.

The CDR3 DNA sequence: TGTGCCAGCAGTGGGGCTAATGAAAAACTGTTTTTT. Translation: CASSGANEKLFF. The chain recombines TRBV2 with TRBJ1-4; D unclear. The V and J ends lost 4 bases and 3 bases respectively, with 3 bases between them. The CDR3 spans 12 residues. Germline V gene sequence: CDR1 SNHLY, CDR2 FYNNEI.